The 27 T cell receptor beta chains presented below share a single source sample, sequenced in a study of T cell responses to AZD1222 COVID-19 vaccine. Some clones are missing from TCRdb's copy, which holds only in-frame ones; the method was immunoSEQ multiplex PCR. The sample shows more than 150,000 clones, approximately 92% of them seen only once. The specimen was peripheral blood, collected on day 0 of AZD1222 vaccination. These receptors came from an adult in good health.

V gene TRBV7-9 combines with J gene TRBJ1-1, with D unclear. CDR3 length equals 14 residues. Germline V gene lookup returns CDR1 SEHNR and CDR2 FQNEAQ (reference sequence). Deletions cut 1 base from V and 5 bases from J, with 11 bases between. The CDR3 protein is CASSLDPPGTEAFF. The CDR3 nucleotides are TGTGCCAGCAGCTTAGATCCCCCCGGGACTGAAGCTTTCTTT.

This clone was seen a few times. The CDR3 nucleotides read TGTGCCAGCAGAGATTATTTCCGATCCTACGAGCAGTACTTC. It specifies CASRDYFRSYEQYF. The chain is built from TRBV7-2 and TRBJ2-7; D uncertain. The germline V gene has CDR1 SGHTA and CDR2 FQGNSA. Trimming took 6 bases from V and 1 from J, leaving 13 bases between them. CDR3 length: 14 residues.

This chain connects TRBV11-2 to TRBJ2-3, with D unclear. CDR3 size: 15 residues. The V gene's germline CDR1 is SGHAT and CDR2 FQNNGV. The germline V and J ends were trimmed by 1 base and 2 bases, with 10 bases remaining between them. CDR3 loop: CASSLGWGITDTQYF. The DNA of the CDR3 is TGTGCCAGCAGCTTAGGTTGGGGAATCACAGATACGCAGTATTTT.

The chain is built from TRBV12-3 or TRBV12-4 and TRBJ1-1; no definite D call. The CDR3 totals 13 residues. V was trimmed by 2 bases and J by 0 bases, leaving 4 bases between them. CDR3 sequence: CASSLQVNTEAFF. The CDR3 bases are TGTGCCAGCAGTTTACAAGTGAACACTGAAGCTTTCTTT.

The chain employs TRBV2 and TRBJ1-1, with 7 positions matching TRBD1. Trimming at V came to 4 bases and at J to 7 bases, leaving 3 bases not matched to a gene. CDR3 length equals 12 residues. Germline CDR1 is SNHLY and CDR2 is FYNNEI. CDR3 region: CASSGTGFEAFF. The CDR3 DNA sequence: TGTGCCAGCAGTGGGACAGGTTTTGAAGCTTTCTTT.

The rearrangement joins TRBV18 to TRBJ2-7; D gene uncertain. Germline CDR1 KGHSH, CDR2 LQKENI. Trimming cost V 3 bases and J 7 bases, with 13 bases left between them. CDR3 length: 13 residues. The DNA of the CDR3 is TGTGCCAGCTCACCCGGTATGCCTGGGGAGCAGTACGTC. It is translated as CASSPGMPGEQYV.

V is TRBV5-8 and J is TRBJ1-5; no reliable D call. The V gene's germline CDR1 is SGHTS and CDR2 YDEGEE. V was shortened by 0 bases and J by 1 base, with 11 bases between the two germline ends. The CDR3 spans 16 residues. CDR3 sequence (DNA): TGTGCCAGCAGCTTGGTGCGGGGAACAAGCAATCAGCCCCAGCATTTT. Its protein product is CASSLVRGTSNQPQHF.

This clone has just a few counts. The V and J genes are TRBV15 and TRBJ2-5; 7 nucleotides line up with TRBD2. With 0 bases clipped from V and 1 base from J, the junction kept 5 bases outside the gene matches. CDR1 is LNHNV and CDR2 is YYDKDF in the germline V gene (reference sequence). The CDR3 length is 16 residues. CDR3 DNA: TGTGCCACCAGCAGAGATATGGGGAGGGGCCAAGAGACCCAGTACTTC. Translation gives CATSRDMGRGQETQYF. Full variable domain (outside the CDR3, taken from reference TRBV15 and TRBJ2-5): DAMVIQNPRYQVTQFGKPVTLSCSQTLNHNVMYWYQQKSSQAPKLLFHYYDKDFNNEADTPDNFQSRRPNTSFCFLDIRSPGLGDTAMYLCATSRDMGRGQETQYFGPGTRLLVL.

The V and J genes are TRBV3-1 (or the pseudogene TRBV3-2) and TRBJ1-1; D ambiguous. This CDR3 contains 12 residues. Deletions cut 2 bases from V and 8 bases from J, with 9 bases between. CDR1 and CDR2 (germline): LGHDT, YNNKEL (reference sequence). CDR3 in amino acids: CASSQYGREAFF. As DNA, the CDR3 is TGTGCCAGCAGCCAATACGGCAGGGAAGCTTTCTTT.

V gene TRBV9 combines with J gene TRBJ2-3, with 9 positions matching TRBD2. J lost 1 base, V lost 3 bases, and 6 bases had no gene match. This CDR3 comprises 16 residues. Germline V gene sequence: CDR1 SGDLS, CDR2 YYNGEE. Written as DNA, the CDR3 is TGTGCCAGCAGCGCAGGGACTAGCTGGGGCACAGATACGCAGTATTTT. It specifies CASSAGTSWGTDTQYF.

V is TRBV10-2 and J is TRBJ1-4, with D unclear. Germline loops: CDR1 WSHSY, CDR2 SAAADI. The V end was cut by 10 bases, the J end by 4 bases, with 4 bases between. The length of the CDR3 is 10 residues. DNA for the CDR3: TGCGCCACCTATAATGAAAAACTGTTTTTT. This translates into CATYNEKLFF.

This chain links TRBV7-9 with TRBJ1-3; 8 nucleotides line up with TRBD1. This CDR3 region has 14 residues. Trimming removed 5 bases from V and 3 bases from J; junction bases left unmatched: 3. The germline CDR1 and CDR2 sequences are SEHNR and FQNEAQ (reference sequence). CDR3 DNA sequence: TGTGCCAGCAGCCCAGGACAGGGTGGAAACACCATATATTTT. It is translated as CASSPGQGGNTIYF.

This chain uses TRBV4-1 with TRBJ2-7; D is perhaps TRBD1 (5 bases). V lost 4 bases and J lost 7, with 17 bases in between. Germline loops: CDR1 MGHRA, CDR2 YSYEKL. The length of the CDR3 is 14 residues. CDR3: CASSRLPRGQEQYF. The DNA of the CDR3 is TGCGCCAGCAGCCGATTGCCTAGGGGTCAGGAGCAGTACTTC.

With respect to this clone: Other DNA sequences in the sample encode the same CDR3. The chain combines TRBV24-1 with TRBJ2-2; 7 bases are shared with TRBD1. The CDR3 is 15 amino acids. Trimming at V came to 4 bases and at J to 3 bases, leaving 4 bases not matched to a gene. CDR1 and CDR2 from the germline V gene are KGHDR and SFDVKD. The chain's CDR3 is CATSEGTAHTGELFF. As DNA, the CDR3 is TGTGCCACCAGTGAGGGGACAGCTCACACCGGGGAGCTGTTTTTT.

This clone was seen a handful of times. V is TRBV6-2 or TRBV6-3 and J is TRBJ2-2; the match to TRBD1 covers 8 bases. Looked up from germline, CDR1 is MNHEY and CDR2 is SVGEGT. J lost 5 bases, V lost 6 bases, and 8 bases had no gene match. The CDR3 length is 15 residues. The CDR3 here is CASSPGQEGTGELFF. The CDR3 DNA reads as TGTGCCAGCAGCCCGGGACAGGAGGGAACCGGGGAGCTGTTTTTT.

Written as DNA, the CDR3 is TGTGCCAGCAGCCAAGATTGTCCCAGACAGCCCGCGATTAACACTGAAGCTTTCTTT. The encoded protein is CASSQDCPRQPAINTEAFF. The V and J genes are TRBV3-1 (or the pseudogene TRBV3-2) and TRBJ1-1, with D possibly being TRBD1 (5 bases). The CDR3 covers 19 residues. V was trimmed by 0 bases and J by 2 bases, leaving 22 bases between them. Germline values: CDR1 LGHDT, CDR2 YNNKEL (reference sequence).

The gene calls are TRBV4-1 and TRBJ2-7; 7 nucleotides line up with TRBD1. V dropped 3 bases and J dropped 5; count of bases not matched to a gene: 4. This CDR3 is built from 13 residues. Germline V gene sequence: CDR1 MGHRA, CDR2 YSYEKL. This CDR3 reads CASSHLTGHEQYF. CDR3 DNA: TGCGCCAGCAGCCACCTGACAGGGCACGAGCAGTACTTC.

The chain employs TRBV10-2 and TRBJ1-1; no clear D gene. This CDR3 contains 12 residues. The germline gives CDR1 WSHSY, CDR2 SAAADI. The ends were cut back, 2 bases at V and 4 bases at J, with 5 bases in the middle. CDR3 in DNA: TGCGCCAGCAGTGAGGGGGTCACTGAAGCTTTCTTT. Amino acids: CASSEGVTEAFF.

This clone was seen only a few times. V gene TRBV9 combines with J gene TRBJ2-7; TRBD2 agrees at 10 bases. CDR3 length: 15 residues. Germline loops: CDR1 SGDLS, CDR2 YYNGEE. The junction had 4 bases not matched to a gene; V was cut back by 0 bases and J by 4 bases. As DNA, the CDR3 is TGTGCCAGCAGCGTAGAAGGTAGCGGGAGGTACGAGCAGTACTTC. It encodes CASSVEGSGRYEQYF. Complete variable domain (other parts from reference TRBV9 and TRBJ2-7): DSGVTQTPKHLITATGQRVTLRCSPRSGDLSVYWYQQSLDQGLQFLIQYYNGEERAKGNILERFSAQQFPDLHSELNLSSLELGDSALYFCASSVEGSGRYEQYFGPGTRLTVT.

This clone was detected once. The chain joins TRBV7-8 to TRBJ2-5; possible D gene TRBD2, 6 bases. The CDR3 totals 14 residues. V was shortened by 1 base and J by 5 bases, with 11 bases between the two germline ends. Germline loops: CDR1 SGHVS, CDR2 FQNEAQ. This CDR3 reads CASSLGDWGETQYF. As DNA, the CDR3 is TGTGCCAGCAGCTTAGGGGACTGGGGGGAGACCCAGTACTTC.

The chain couples TRBV7-9 to TRBJ1-1, with D perhaps matching TRBD1 (6 bases). Germline V CDR1 and CDR2: SEHNR, FQNEAQ (reference sequence). V lost 0 bases and J 11 bases, leaving 22 bases between the germline ends. The CDR3 contains 16 residues. In DNA form, the CDR3 reads TGTGCCAGCAGCTTAGCTCTTCTCGAGGGGGGGTCCGTGGCTTTCTTT. Translated: CASSLALLEGGSVAFF.

The chain links TRBV28 to TRBJ2-3, with TRBD1 identical over 7 bases. V shed 4 bases, J shed 4 bases, and the junction held 5 bases outside the gene matches. The CDR3 is 14 residues long. Germline loops: CDR1 MDHEN, CDR2 SYDVKM. The CDR3 DNA reads TGTGCCAGCAGTTGGACAGGAGGCCCAGATACGCAGTATTTT. The encoded protein is CASSWTGGPDTQYF.

J is TRBJ1-3 and V is TRBV30, with 7 bases lining up with TRBD1. The CDR3 runs 14 residues. The V and J ends lost 1 base and 8 bases, in that order; junction bases with no gene match: 8. The germline CDR1 and CDR2 sequences are GTSNPN and SVGIG (reference sequence). CDR3 in DNA: TGTGCCTGGAGTGGACAGGGTAGTTGGGACACCATATATTTT. Translation: CAWSGQGSWDTIYF.

Written as DNA, the CDR3 is TGTGCCAGCAGCTTAGCACAGGGGCCGAACACTGAAGCTTTCTTT. Amino acid sequence: CASSLAQGPNTEAFF. The genes are TRBV7-8 and TRBJ1-1; 7 bases map to TRBD1. The CDR3 runs 15 residues. V shed 0 bases and J 1 base; nucleotides not matched to a gene: 2. From germline, CDR1 is SGHVS and CDR2 FQNEAQ.

The chain employs TRBV30 and TRBJ1-4; D gene unclear. The length of the CDR3 is 14 residues. In germline, CDR1 is GTSNPN, CDR2 SVGIG (reference sequence). V was shortened by 2 bases and J by 8 bases, with 15 bases between the two germline ends. CDR3 bases: TGTGCCTGGAGTACGGACCTCTCGGGGGAAAAACTGTTTTTT. The encoded protein is CAWSTDLSGEKLFF.

This clone was detected a few times. The rearrangement joins TRBV18 to TRBJ2-3; D assignment may be TRBD1 or TRBD2 (5 bases each). The ends were cut back, 0 bases at V and 1 base at J, with 8 bases in the middle. CDR1 is KGHSH, CDR2 LQKENI, per germline. The CDR3 sequence is 15 residues long. The DNA of the CDR3 is TGTGCCAGCTCACCACCGCAGGGACGCACAGATACGCAGTATTTT. Protein product: CASSPPQGRTDTQYF.

The chain employs TRBV7-9 and TRBJ1-2, with no clear D. V was pared by 1 base and J by 4 bases, with 16 bases between. Per germline, CDR1 SEHNR and CDR2 FQNEAQ (reference sequence). This CDR3 contains 16 residues. Written as DNA, the CDR3 is TGTGCCAGCAGCTTAGACCTCTCGGCAGAAGGCTATGGCTACACCTTC. Translating gives CASSLDLSAEGYGYTF.